One sample yielded the 3 T cell receptor beta chains listed below, sequenced in a study of response to subunit inactivated influenza vaccine. One entry per CDR3 protein, called by TCRdb with MiXCR from the RT-PCR reads. The table records hundreds of thousands of distinct CDR3 sequences, approximately 13% of them present only once. Sample: PBMCs from blood, taken 14 days before vaccination. All receptors derive from a man between 50 and 59 years old who received an inactivated influenza vaccine.

This clonotype was seen a few times. The chain uses TRBV5-1 and TRBJ2-5, with TRBD2 matching over 7 bases. J lost 2 bases, V lost 0 bases, and 10 bases had no gene match. CDR3 length equals 17 residues. Germline V gene lookup returns CDR1 SGHRS and CDR2 YFSETQ. For the CDR3, the DNA is TGCGCCAGCAGCTTGGCCGGGCCTAGCGGTTTACAAGAGACCCAGTACTTC. Its protein is CASSLAGPSGLQETQYF.

In this sample, this clonotype turned up a few times. The gene calls are TRBV12-3 or TRBV12-4 and TRBJ1-2; no firm D call. The length of the CDR3 is 14 residues. Trimming removed 7 bases from V and 6 bases from J, with 18 bases in between. As DNA, the CDR3 is TGTGCCAGCACCATGAGTATGATGAGGGATGGCTACACCTTC. This sequence encodes CASTMSMMRDGYTF.

This clonotype was detected many times. The chain links TRBV5-4 to TRBJ2-1; tentative D call: TRBD2 (6 bases). From germline, CDR1 is SGHNT and CDR2 YYREEE (reference sequence). The CDR3 covers 15 residues. Trimming shortened V by 4 bases and J by 1 base, and 12 bases separated the two germline ends. CDR3 bases: TGTGCCAGCAGCACGGACCGGGGGTCCTACAATGAGCAGTTCTTC. Translating gives CASSTDRGSYNEQFF.